The subject of this entry is one T cell receptor (beta chain). Seattle participants joined during active infection and were tracked over time. Libraries were prepared by immunoSEQ multiplex PCR; TCRdb keeps only in-frame clonotypes and omits some of them. The table records 160,000 or so clones, 85% to 95% of them present only once. The sample belongs to a study of blood T cell repertoires in COVID-19. The germline V and J ends were trimmed by 2 bases and 1 base, with 6 bases remaining between them. This CDR3 comprises 14 residues. From germline, CDR1 is MNHEY and CDR2 SMNVEV (reference sequence). The rearrangement uses TRBV27 and TRBJ1-5; D is uncertain. This receptor was taken from a woman aged 60-70 years with COVID-19, enrolled during active disease. Sequencing was performed on peripheral blood. CDR3 sequence: CASSLGQSNQPQHF. In nucleotides, the CDR3 is TGTGCCAGCAGTTTAGGGCAGAGCAATCAGCCCCAGCATTTT.